This TCR beta chain was identified in a study of identical twins. TCRdb used MiXCR to reprocess the 5' RACE reads, holding one entry per CDR3 protein. Of 450,000 or so distinct CDR3 sequences in the sample, roughly 20% are singletons; the top ten hold more than 10%. This clonotype was seen ten or more times. The antigen remains unidentified. The CDR3 has 14 residues. V was shortened by 2 bases and J by 7 bases, with 12 bases between the two germline ends. CDR1 and CDR2 from the germline V gene are MNHEY and SVGAGI. Study-wide results and caveats: The study drew conclusions from cross-sectional statistical analysis, not from following the same donors.

Healthy Caucasians were all of the donors. The receptor was derived from a man aged 45-65 years in good health. The chain has TRBV6-5 and TRBJ1-5; tentative D call: TRBD1 (5 bases). The sample taken for sequencing was naive T cells sorted from blood. CDR3 loop: CASSYGRVGQPQHF. CDR3 coding DNA: TGTGCCAGCAGTTACGGCAGGGTGGGGCAGCCCCAGCATTTT.